This TCR beta chain was sequenced during a study of long-term antiretroviral therapy in people with HIV. Study observations and caveats: An increase in diversity followed ART, yet levels stayed below transplant donor controls. Versus controls, repertoires in people with HIV had narrower CDR3 length ranges. Information on adherence to ART, viral resistance or therapy changes was unavailable.

The CDR3 runs to 16 residues. Trimming took off 4 bases at V and 0 bases at J, with 14 bases between the two ends. Germline V gene data show CDR1 as SEHNR and CDR2 as FQNEAQ (reference sequence). The libraries were made with immunoSEQ v3.0 at survey level. Profiled with immunoSEQ multiplex PCR; TCRdb holds only in-frame clones, not every one. In the table there are under 30,000 clones, approximately 86% of which are singletons. Turning to this clone: Its antigen is unidentified.

Samples held 1-10 million cryopreserved PBMC before DNA extraction. This sequence was found in a man between 45 and 60 years old with HIV. V gene TRBV7-9 combines with J gene TRBJ2-3; D possibly corresponds to TRBD2 (6 bases). The source was unsorted PBMCs, collected around 5 years before starting antiretroviral therapy. The CDR3 bases are TGTGCCAGCAGCTCCGGACTATCCTCTAGCACAGATACGCAGTATTTT. It codes for CASSSGLSSSTDTQYF.